The source of this T cell receptor beta chain is a study of T cell responses to AZD1222 COVID-19 vaccine. Findings of the study overall: Of the AZD1222 recipients, only five to seven were seropositive at baseline. Two AZD1222 administrations were followed by greater Spike-specific TCR breadth and depth. Along spike, vaccine-associated CD4 TCRs were found throughout, with dominance at 160-218 and 743-854. In a largely white British group with more females than males, clonal diversity was possibly underestimated.

Trimming removed 3 bases from V and 5 bases from J, with 10 bases in between. Germline-derived CDR1 and CDR2 are SGHVS and FQNEAQ. This CDR3 comprises 14 residues. Regarding this clone: Its antigen remains unknown.

The method was immunoSEQ multiplex PCR; TCRdb's version includes in-frame clones alone and lacks a portion of them. The sample contains some 150,000 clones, about nine tenths of which appear only once. This sequence joins TRBV7-8 and TRBJ2-2, with a possible D match to TRBD1 (5 bases). The TCR originated in an adult in good health. The material sequenced was peripheral blood, taken on day 0 of MenACWY control vaccination. The CDR3 DNA reads TGTGCCAGCAGCTTCGCCAGGGAAACCGGGGAGCTGTTTTTT. Its protein product is CASSFARETGELFF.